The table lists the clone carrying this T cell receptor beta chain with a few counts. Trimming shortened V by 5 bases and J by 0 bases, and 8 bases separated the two germline ends. Germline V gene sequence: CDR1 MNHNY, CDR2 SVGAGI (reference sequence). The CDR3 has 14 amino acids. The data derive from a study of PD-1 blockade in classical Hodgkin lymphoma. The repertoire was sequenced with immunoSEQ multiplex PCR; TCRdb's copy has only in-frame clones and lacks some. The repertoire holds 30,000 or so clones, with roughly 80% as singletons. Noted time point: cycle 4 day 1 (C4D1), after five to seven weeks of nivolumab. Every single patient, without exception, relapsed after autologous stem cell transplantation, and brentuximab vedotin exposure varied.

The sequence was collected from a human donor with classical Hodgkin lymphoma. The input for sequencing was peripheral blood mononuclear cells (PBMCs), taken before the fourth cycle of nivolumab. This rearrangement joins TRBV6-6 to TRBJ1-5; D remains ambiguous. As DNA, the CDR3 is TGTGCCAGCAGTCAACAGAATAGCAATCAGCCCCAGCATTTT. The encoded protein is CASSQQNSNQPQHF.